This entry lists 25 T cell receptor beta chains sequenced from one sample in a study of cytomegalovirus exposure and HLA in healthy donors. PCR primers comprised 60 Vbeta and 13 Jbeta primers. The repertoire was sequenced with immunoSEQ multiplex PCR; TCRdb's copy has only in-frame clones and lacks some. The sample carries 100,000 to 150,000 clones, approximately 79% recorded once. The source material was PBMCs. These receptors came from a male donor in good health and CMV-seronegative.

The chain links TRBV6-5 to TRBJ2-5, with TRBD2 identical over 10 bases. The CDR3 contains 14 residues. Looked up from germline, CDR1 is MNHEY and CDR2 is SVGAGI. The trim removed 7 bases at V and 5 bases at J, leaving 7 bases unmatched. The CDR3 region has the DNA TGTGCCAGCAATCAGCGGGGGGGCCAGGAGACCCAGTACTTC. This gives the protein CASNQRGGQETQYF.

The CDR3 protein is CASSEGQAISYEQYF. The CDR3 nucleotides read TGTGCCAGCTCGGAAGGACAGGCCATTTCCTACGAGCAGTACTTC. The rearrangement joins TRBV18 to TRBJ2-7; 7 positions agree with TRBD1. This CDR3 has 15 amino acids. After removal of 6 bases from V and 1 base from J, the junction contained 9 bases not matched to a gene. Germline assignment: CDR1 KGHSH and CDR2 LQKENI. The entire variable domain, with the rest obtained from reference TRBV18 and TRBJ2-7, is as follows: NAGVMQNPRHLVRRRGQEARLRCSPMKGHSHVYWYRQLPEEGLKFMVYLQKENIIDESGMPKERFSAEFPKEGPSILRIQQVVRGDSAAYFCASSEGQAISYEQYFGPGTRLTVT.

CDR3 sequence (DNA): TGTGCCAGCAGCGCAAACACCGGGGAGCTGTTTTTT. Protein product: CASSANTGELFF. The chain is built from TRBV9 and TRBJ2-2; D not resolved. This CDR3 contains 12 residues. Trimming left V 3 bases short and J 2 bases short, with 2 bases between. CDR1 and CDR2 from the germline V gene are SGDLS and YYNGEE.

V usage is TRBV7-9 and J usage is TRBJ2-1, with TRBD2 identical over 16 bases. The CDR3 spans 18 residues. V trimming: 5 bases; J trimming: 3 bases; junction bases outside the gene matches: 7. In germline, CDR1 is SEHNR, CDR2 FQNEAQ (reference sequence). CDR3 region: CASSTGTSGGVFYNEQFF. The DNA for the CDR3 is TGTGCCAGCAGCACAGGGACTAGCGGGGGGGTCTTCTACAATGAGCAGTTCTTC.

CDR3 residues: CASSAGQGRHNEQFF. CDR3 DNA: TGTGCCAGCAGTGCGGGACAGGGTCGTCACAATGAGCAGTTCTTC. This chain connects TRBV6-5 to TRBJ2-1; TRBD1 matches at 9 bases. Germline V gives CDR1 MNHEY, CDR2 SVGAGI. The CDR3 extends over 15 amino acids. The junction had 7 bases not matched to a gene; V was cut back by 5 bases and J by 5 bases.

The chain uses TRBV30 and TRBJ1-3, with TRBD1 matching over 7 bases. Germline CDR1 and CDR2: GTSNPN and SVGIG (reference sequence). The CDR3 is 17 residues long. V was clipped by 1 base and J by 0 bases; unmatched bases: 9. CDR3 amino acids: CAWSAKEGQYSGNTIYF. The CDR3 nucleotides read TGTGCCTGGAGTGCCAAAGAGGGACAGTACTCTGGAAACACCATATATTTT.

In its sample, this clone was seen once. The chain employs TRBV9 and TRBJ2-3, with 15 bases aligning to TRBD2. This CDR3 region has 18 residues. Trimming took 4 bases from V and 0 from J; bases not matched to a gene: 6. Germline V CDR1 and CDR2: SGDLS, YYNGEE. CDR3 coding DNA: TGTGCCAGCAGCCCGGGACTAGCGGGGGGCCGTAGCACAGATACGCAGTATTTT. Translated: CASSPGLAGGRSTDTQYF.

The rearrangement uses TRBV12-5 and TRBJ2-3; 9 bases are shared with TRBD2. Germline V lookup: CDR1 LGHNT, CDR2 FRNRAP. The trim removed 6 bases at V and 2 bases at J, leaving 6 bases unmatched. The CDR3 has 15 amino acids. The DNA for the CDR3 is TGTGCTAGTGGGGCCGGGACTAGCAACACAGATACGCAGTATTTT. This codes for CASGAGTSNTDTQYF.

V gene TRBV19 combines with J gene TRBJ2-1; a possible D gene is TRBD2 (6 bases). Trimming left V 9 bases short and J 8 bases short, with 17 bases between. The germline V gene has CDR1 LNHDA and CDR2 SQIVND (reference sequence). This CDR3 comprises 13 residues. The CDR3 bases are TGTGCCAGCCGAGACCGGGGGTACGATGAGCAGTTCTTC. Its translation: CASRDRGYDEQFF.

The chain employs TRBV2 and TRBJ1-3; 7 bases map to TRBD1. This CDR3 is built from 16 residues. Germline assignment: CDR1 SNHLY and CDR2 FYNNEI. J was trimmed by 3 bases and V by 5 bases; bases with no gene match: 10. CDR3 nucleotide sequence: TGTGCCAGCAGTTTTACAGGGGTCGTAGATGGAAACACCATATATTTT. Its protein product is CASSFTGVVDGNTIYF.

This clone was recorded once. The chain recombines TRBV18 with TRBJ2-2; no clear D. The CDR3 sequence is 12 residues long. CDR1 and CDR2 (germline): KGHSH, LQKENI. With 2 bases removed from V and 7 bases from J, the gap between germline ends came to 5 bases. CDR3 sequence: CASSPSSGELFF. CDR3 DNA: TGTGCCAGCTCACCAAGTAGCGGGGAGCTGTTTTTT.

The chain recombines TRBV5-3 with TRBJ1-2; 10 nucleotides line up with TRBD1. TRBV5-3 falls under the ORF class, with uncertain function. The CDR3 has 17 amino acids. The junction had 11 bases not matched to a gene; V was cut back by 4 bases and J by 2 bases. The CDR3 reads CARSPSPGTGANYGYTF. CDR3 nucleotide sequence: TGTGCCAGAAGCCCATCTCCCGGGACAGGGGCAAACTATGGCTACACCTTC.

J is TRBJ1-2 and V is TRBV5-1; 8 nucleotides line up with TRBD1. This CDR3 comprises 17 residues. Germline CDR1 reads SGHRS; CDR2 reads YFSETQ. J was trimmed by 8 bases and V by 0 bases; bases with no gene match: 15. In DNA form, the CDR3 reads TGCGCCAGCAGCTTGGGGCAGGGGGCGCGGCCCTTCCGAGGCTACACCTTC. Amino acids: CASSLGQGARPFRGYTF.

This clone appeared once. V gene TRBV10-2 combines with J gene TRBJ1-2; 8 bases fit TRBD1. This CDR3 has 15 residues. Germline-derived CDR1 and CDR2 are WSHSY and SAAADI. Trimming cost V 4 bases and J 3 bases; bases outside gene matches: 7. As DNA, the CDR3 is TGCGCCAGCAGTGGGGGGACAGGAGCATACTATGGCTACACCTTC. This encodes CASSGGTGAYYGYTF.

The V call is TRBV4-3, the J call TRBJ2-5; D is possibly TRBD2 (5 bases). The ends were cut back, 0 bases at V and 0 bases at J, with 8 bases in the middle. CDR1 LGHNA and CDR2 YSLEER come from the germline V gene. The CDR3 is made up of 15 amino acids. Here the CDR3 reads CASSQDVGDQETQYF. The CDR3, as DNA: TGCGCCAGCAGCCAAGATGTCGGGGACCAAGAGACCCAGTACTTC.

The chain links TRBV12-5 to TRBJ1-4; 7 bases map to TRBD1. Germline-derived CDR1 and CDR2 are LGHNT and FRNRAP. This CDR3 is built from 13 residues. Trimming removed 7 bases from V and 5 bases from J; junction bases left unmatched: 4. In DNA, the CDR3 is TGTGCTAGTGCCCCGACAGGGAATGAAAAACTGTTTTTT. The encoded protein is CASAPTGNEKLFF.

This chain joins TRBV18 and TRBJ2-7; no definite D call. V was shortened by 0 bases and J by 3 bases, with 9 bases between the two germline ends. The germline gives CDR1 KGHSH, CDR2 LQKENI. This CDR3 spans 14 amino acids. The CDR3 loop is CASSPPGPVYEQYF. The CDR3 DNA reads as TGTGCCAGCTCACCACCGGGCCCAGTCTACGAGCAGTACTTC.

The chain has TRBV10-2 and TRBJ1-2; 11 bases agree with TRBD1. CDR3 length: 14 residues. Unmatched junction bases numbered 7, after V lost 8 bases and J lost 5 bases. CDR1 is WSHSY, CDR2 SAAADI, per germline. The CDR3: CASGWTGGLYGYTF. CDR3 DNA: TGCGCCAGCGGTTGGACAGGGGGCCTTTATGGCTACACCTTC.

The rearrangement uses TRBV9 and TRBJ2-3; TRBD2 aligns across 10 bases. Germline CDR1 and CDR2: SGDLS and YYNGEE. The V segment lost 0 bases and the J segment 7 bases; nucleotides outside the gene matches: 11. The CDR3 has 17 amino acids. CDR3 residues: CASSVEGEAGGGYTQYF. The CDR3 nucleotides are TGTGCCAGCAGCGTAGAAGGCGAAGCGGGGGGGGGATATACGCAGTATTTT.

The chain carries TRBV6-5 and TRBJ2-2; perhaps TRBD2 as D (6 bases). Per the germline V gene, CDR1 is MNHEY and CDR2 is SVGAGI. The CDR3 sequence is 16 residues long. V was trimmed by 0 bases and J by 4 bases, leaving 12 bases between them. This chain's CDR3 is CASSYSSGGGTGELFF. In nucleotides, the CDR3 is TGTGCCAGCAGTTACTCTTCCGGGGGAGGCACCGGGGAGCTGTTTTTT.

This clone showed up just a few times. The chain uses TRBV6-1 and TRBJ2-1; 7 nucleotides line up with TRBD1. Germline V gives CDR1 MNHNS, CDR2 SASEGT. This CDR3 region has 13 residues. Losses at the gene ends were 10 bases for V and 12 bases for J; bases not matched to a gene: 15. CDR3 sequence: CATVPPPGQMQFF. The CDR3 region has the DNA TGTGCCACCGTGCCCCCCCCGGGACAGATGCAGTTCTTC.

V is TRBV2 and J is TRBJ1-2; D not certain. With 1 base removed from V and 7 bases from J, the gap between germline ends came to 7 bases. The CDR3 loop spans 12 amino acids. In germline, CDR1 is SNHLY, CDR2 FYNNEI. The CDR3 is CASSEGAGGYTF. In nucleotides, the CDR3 is TGTGCCAGCAGTGAAGGGGCGGGTGGCTACACCTTC.

The CDR3 DNA is TGTGCCAGCAGCACTCGGACCGCTCAGGGCTATGGCTACACCTTC. It translates to CASSTRTAQGYGYTF. The chain employs TRBV5-6 and TRBJ1-2; D may be TRBD1 (5 bases). V lost 4 bases to trimming and J lost 4 bases, with 17 bases between them. This CDR3 contains 15 residues. The germline V gene has CDR1 SGHDT and CDR2 YYEEEE.

The chain combines TRBV18 with TRBJ1-5; no definite D call. Germline V CDR1 and CDR2: KGHSH, LQKENI. The CDR3 sequence is 13 residues long. Trimming cost V 3 bases and J 4 bases, with 7 bases left between them. CDR3 DNA: TGTGCCAGCTCACCTAGGAGTAATCAGCCCCAGCATTTT. It encodes CASSPRSNQPQHF.

V gene TRBV6-5 combines with J gene TRBJ1-2, with 9 bases aligning to TRBD1. J lost 5 bases, V lost 6 bases, and 4 bases had no gene match. The CDR3 runs to 13 residues. Germline-derived CDR1 and CDR2 are MNHEY and SVGAGI. The CDR3 sequence is CASSQGTGYGYTF. CDR3 DNA: TGTGCCAGCAGCCAAGGGACAGGGTATGGCTACACCTTC.